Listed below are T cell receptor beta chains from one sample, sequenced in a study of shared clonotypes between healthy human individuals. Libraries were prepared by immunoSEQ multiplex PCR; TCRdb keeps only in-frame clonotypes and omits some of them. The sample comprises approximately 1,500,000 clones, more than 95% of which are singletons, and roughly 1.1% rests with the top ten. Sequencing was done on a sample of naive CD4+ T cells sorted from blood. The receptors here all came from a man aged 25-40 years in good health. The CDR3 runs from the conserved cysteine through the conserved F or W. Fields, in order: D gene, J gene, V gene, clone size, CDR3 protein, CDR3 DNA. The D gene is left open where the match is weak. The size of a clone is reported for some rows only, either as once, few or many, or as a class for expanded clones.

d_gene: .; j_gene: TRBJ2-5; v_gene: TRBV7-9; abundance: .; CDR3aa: CASSLYSRLFETQYF; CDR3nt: TGTGCCAGCAGCTTATACAGTCGGCTGTTCGAGACCCAGTACTTC
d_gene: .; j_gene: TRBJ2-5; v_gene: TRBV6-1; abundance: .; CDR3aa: CASRWLAQETQYF; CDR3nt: TGTGCCAGCAGATGGCTAGCACAAGAGACCCAGTACTTC
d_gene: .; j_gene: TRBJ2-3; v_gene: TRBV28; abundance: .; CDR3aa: CASGPPTDTQYF; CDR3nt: TGTGCCAGCGGACCGCCCACAGATACGCAGTATTTT
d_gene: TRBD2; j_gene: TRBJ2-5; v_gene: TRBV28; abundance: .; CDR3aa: CASRVAGESETQYF; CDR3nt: TGTGCCAGCAGAGTAGCGGGAGAGTCGGAGACCCAGTACTTC
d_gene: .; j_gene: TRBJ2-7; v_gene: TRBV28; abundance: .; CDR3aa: CASSYTDRATLPNF; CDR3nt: TGTGCCAGCAGTTATACGGACAGAGCCACACTCCCGAACTTC
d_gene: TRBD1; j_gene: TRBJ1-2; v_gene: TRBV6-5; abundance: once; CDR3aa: CASTNIPGQGNGYTF; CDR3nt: TGTGCCAGCACTAACATCCCGGGACAGGGAAATGGCTACACCTTC
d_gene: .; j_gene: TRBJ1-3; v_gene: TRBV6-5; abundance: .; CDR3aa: CASRNSYSGNTIYF; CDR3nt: TGTGCCAGCAGAAACAGTTACTCTGGAAACACCATATATTTT
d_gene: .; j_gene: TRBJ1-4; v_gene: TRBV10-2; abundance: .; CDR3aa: CASSEYGTESEKLFF; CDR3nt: TGCGCCAGCAGTGAGTACGGGACGGAAAGTGAAAAACTGTTTTTT
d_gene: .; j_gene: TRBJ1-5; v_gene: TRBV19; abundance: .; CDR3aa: CASSIDFSGQPQHF; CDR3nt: TGTGCCAGTAGTATAGACTTCAGCGGACAGCCCCAGCATTTT
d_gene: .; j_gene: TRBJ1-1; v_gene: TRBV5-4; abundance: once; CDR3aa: CASSLGTNTEAFF; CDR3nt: TGTGCCAGCAGCTTGGGAACGAACACTGAAGCTTTCTTT
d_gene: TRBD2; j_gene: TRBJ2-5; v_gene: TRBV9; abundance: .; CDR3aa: CASSVESLTSGRAKGTQYF; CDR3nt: TGTGCCAGCAGCGTAGAATCCCTAACTAGCGGGAGGGCGAAGGGGACCCAGTACTTC
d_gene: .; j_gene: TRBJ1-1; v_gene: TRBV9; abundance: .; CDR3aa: CASSVTGGANTEAFF; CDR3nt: TGTGCCAGCAGCGTAACTGGGGGCGCGAACACTGAAGCTTTCTTT
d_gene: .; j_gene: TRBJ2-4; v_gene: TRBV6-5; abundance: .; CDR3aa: CASSSDDRLRKNIQYF; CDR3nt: TGTGCCAGCAGTTCCGACGACAGGCTGCGCAAAAACATTCAGTACTTC
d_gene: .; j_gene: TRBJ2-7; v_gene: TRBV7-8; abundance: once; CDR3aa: CASSLTGLTYEQYF; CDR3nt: TGTGCCAGCAGCTTGACAGGCCTGACCTACGAGCAGTACTTC
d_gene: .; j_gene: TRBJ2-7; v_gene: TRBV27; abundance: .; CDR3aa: CASSLSAGYEQYF; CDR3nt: TGTGCCAGCAGTTTATCGGCGGGCTACGAGCAGTACTTC
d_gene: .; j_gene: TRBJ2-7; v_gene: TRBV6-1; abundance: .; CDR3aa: CASSRQQTYEQYF; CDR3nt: TGTGCCAGCAGTCGCCAGCAGACCTACGAGCAGTACTTC
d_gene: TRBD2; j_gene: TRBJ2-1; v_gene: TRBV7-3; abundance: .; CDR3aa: CASSPTTSGYNEQFF; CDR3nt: TGTGCCAGCAGCCCAACGACTAGCGGATACAATGAGCAGTTCTTC
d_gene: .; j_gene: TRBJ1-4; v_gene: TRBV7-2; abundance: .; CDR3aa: CASSSLRSTTNEKLFF; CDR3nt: TGTGCCAGCAGCTCACTCCGCAGTACAACTAATGAAAAACTGTTTTTT
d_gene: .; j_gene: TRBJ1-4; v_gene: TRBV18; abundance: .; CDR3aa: CASSPRRASNEKLFF; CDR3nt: TGTGCCAGCTCACCAAGAAGGGCCTCTAATGAAAAACTGTTTTTT
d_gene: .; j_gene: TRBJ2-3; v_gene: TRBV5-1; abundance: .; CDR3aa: CASSFQTTDTQYF; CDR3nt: TGCGCCAGCAGCTTCCAGACTACAGATACGCAGTATTTT
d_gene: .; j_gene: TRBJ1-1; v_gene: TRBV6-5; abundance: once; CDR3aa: CASYLRRGSGGAFF; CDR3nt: TGTGCCAGCTACCTACGTCGGGGTTCAGGTGGAGCTTTCTTT
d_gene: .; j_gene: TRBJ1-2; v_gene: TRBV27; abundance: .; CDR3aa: CAGTKEQYSYGYTF; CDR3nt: TGTGCCGGCACAAAAGAGCAGTACAGCTATGGCTACACCTTC
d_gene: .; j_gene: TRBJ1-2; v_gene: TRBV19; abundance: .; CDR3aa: CASSTTGTVANYGYTF; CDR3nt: TGTGCCAGTAGTACTACCGGGACCGTAGCTAACTATGGCTACACCTTC
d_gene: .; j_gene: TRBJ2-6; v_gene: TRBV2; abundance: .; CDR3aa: CASRDLTPSGANVLTF; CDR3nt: TGTGCCAGCCGGGACCTCACCCCCTCTGGGGCCAACGTCCTGACTTTC